The following is a T cell receptor (beta chain) sequence with its context. The antigen remains undetermined. The data were produced by immunoSEQ multiplex PCR, yet TCRdb's version contains in-frame clones alone and is incomplete. Here the sample spans more than 350,000 clones, approximately 90% being singletons. This entry comes from a study of Ad26.COV2.S vaccination and SARS-CoV-2 variants. Study in general: A participant enrolled in the COV1001 Ad26.COV2.S trial arm provided the sample. Study observations and caveats: The breadth of spike-specific CD8+ and CD4+ T cell responses after vaccination was reportedly substantial. An underestimation of total T cell responses may have resulted from the TCR breadth and depth analyses.

The treatment here: 19 received Ad26.COV2.S at low or high dose, single or two shots; about 5 received placebo; per-sample allocation not given. Samples came from day 63 after the first vaccine or placebo injection. The clonotype originates from a person aged 18-60 years who received the Ad26.COV2.S COVID-19 vaccine or a placebo. Material: peripheral blood, obtained in a trial of Ad26.COV2.S vaccine versus placebo.

In nucleotides, the CDR3 is TGTGCCAGCAGTTTCTCCGGGACAGGAGATTACTACGAGCAGTACTTC. Protein sequence: CASSFSGTGDYYEQYF. The rearrangement joins TRBV27 to TRBJ2-7; TRBD1 matches 8 bases. This CDR3 has 16 amino acids. Germline V gene sequence: CDR1 MNHEY, CDR2 SMNVEV (reference sequence). V shed 3 bases, J shed 3 bases, and the junction held 10 bases outside the gene matches.